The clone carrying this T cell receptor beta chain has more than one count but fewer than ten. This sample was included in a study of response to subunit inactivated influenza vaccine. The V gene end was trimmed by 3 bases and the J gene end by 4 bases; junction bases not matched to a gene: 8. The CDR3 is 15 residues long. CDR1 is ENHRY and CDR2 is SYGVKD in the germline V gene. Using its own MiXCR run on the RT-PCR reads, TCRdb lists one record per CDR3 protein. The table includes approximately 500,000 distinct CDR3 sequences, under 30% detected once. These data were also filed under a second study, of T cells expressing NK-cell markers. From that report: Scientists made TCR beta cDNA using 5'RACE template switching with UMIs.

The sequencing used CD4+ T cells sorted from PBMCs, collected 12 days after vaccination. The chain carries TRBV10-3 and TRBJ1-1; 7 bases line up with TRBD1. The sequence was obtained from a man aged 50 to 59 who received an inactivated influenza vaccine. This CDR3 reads CAISDSSGGRTEAFF. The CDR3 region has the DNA TGTGCCATCAGTGATTCTTCAGGGGGTCGCACTGAAGCTTTCTTT.